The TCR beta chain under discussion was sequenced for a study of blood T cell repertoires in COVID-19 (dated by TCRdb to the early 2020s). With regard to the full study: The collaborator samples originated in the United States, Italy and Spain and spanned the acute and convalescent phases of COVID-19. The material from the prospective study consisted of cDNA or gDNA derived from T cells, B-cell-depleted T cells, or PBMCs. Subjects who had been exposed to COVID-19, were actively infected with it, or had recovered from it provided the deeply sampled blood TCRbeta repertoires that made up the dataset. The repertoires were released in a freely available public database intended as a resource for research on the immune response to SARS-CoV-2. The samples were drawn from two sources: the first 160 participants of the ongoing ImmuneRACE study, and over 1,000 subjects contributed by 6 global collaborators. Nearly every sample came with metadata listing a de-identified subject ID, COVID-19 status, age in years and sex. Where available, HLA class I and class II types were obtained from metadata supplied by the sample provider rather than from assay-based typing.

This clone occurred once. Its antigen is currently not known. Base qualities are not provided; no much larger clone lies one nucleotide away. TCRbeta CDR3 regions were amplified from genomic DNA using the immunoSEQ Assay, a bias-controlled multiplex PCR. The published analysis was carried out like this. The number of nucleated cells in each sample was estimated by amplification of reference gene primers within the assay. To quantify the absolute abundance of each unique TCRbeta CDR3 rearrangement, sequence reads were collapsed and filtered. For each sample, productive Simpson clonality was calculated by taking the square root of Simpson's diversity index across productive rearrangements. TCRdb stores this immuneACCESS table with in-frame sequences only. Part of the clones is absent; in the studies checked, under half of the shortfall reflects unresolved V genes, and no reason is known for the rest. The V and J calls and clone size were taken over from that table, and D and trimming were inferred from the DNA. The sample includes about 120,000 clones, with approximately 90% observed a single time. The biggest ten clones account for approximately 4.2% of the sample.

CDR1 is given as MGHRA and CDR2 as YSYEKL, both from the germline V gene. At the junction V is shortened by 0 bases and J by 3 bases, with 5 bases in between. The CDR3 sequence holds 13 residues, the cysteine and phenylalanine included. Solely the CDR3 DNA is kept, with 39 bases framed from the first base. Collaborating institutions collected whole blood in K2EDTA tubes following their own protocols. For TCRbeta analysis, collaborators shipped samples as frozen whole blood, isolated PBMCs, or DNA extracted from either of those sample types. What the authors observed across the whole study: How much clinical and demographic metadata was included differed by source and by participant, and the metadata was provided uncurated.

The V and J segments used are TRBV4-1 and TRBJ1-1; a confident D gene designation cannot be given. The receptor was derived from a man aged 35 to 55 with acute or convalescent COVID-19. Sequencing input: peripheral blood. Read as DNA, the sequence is TGCGCCAGCAGCCAAGATCCGGACACTGAAGCTTTCTTT. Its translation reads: CASSQDPDTEAFF.